This record looks at one TCR beta chain sequence and its context. Specified time point: after trial treatment. Regarding treatment: LDRT plus nivolumab, ipilimumab, low-dose cyclophosphamide and aspirin (RACIN trial). The donors' regimen was nivolumab, ipilimumab, aspirin, low-dose cyclophosphamide and low-dose radiotherapy. TRAV and TRBV primers primed cDNA for both TCRalpha and TCRbeta. Amplification of TCRs used a constant-region primer and V-primer adapter for around 18 PCR cycles. TCRdb re-called the reads with MiXCR, one entry per CDR3 protein. Here the sample spans about 91,000 distinct CDR3 sequences, 20% to 25% being singletons. The data originate from a study of low-dose radiotherapy and immunotherapy resistance in tumors. As for the study in general: Patients of Cohort 1 had 0.5 Gy fractions every 2 weeks, which summed to 6.5 Gy. On an every-two-weeks schedule, patients received intravenous nivolumab 240 mg, along with ipilimumab 1 mg/kg every six weeks. 1 Gy per fraction was delivered to Cohort 2 every two weeks, for 13 Gy total over 26 weeks.

From germline, CDR1 is LNHDA and CDR2 SQIVND (reference sequence). CDR3 length equals 15 residues. Trimming at V came to 5 bases and at J to 5 bases, leaving 8 bases not matched to a gene. The sequencing here drew on PBMCs, taken after low-dose radiotherapy plus immunotherapy. J is TRBJ2-2 and V is TRBV19, with 7 bases lining up with TRBD1. The TCR sequence derives from a female donor with ovarian cancer. The CDR3 reads CASSYTGEWTGELFF. In nucleotides, the CDR3 is TGTGCCAGTAGTTACACAGGGGAGTGGACCGGGGAGCTGTTTTTT.